The entry below gives a single T cell receptor beta chain sequence along with its context. The entry originates in a study of blood T cell repertoires in COVID-19. Seattle cases were enrolled at active infection and followed longitudinally. Original methodology: Amplifying reference gene primers gave estimates of nucleated cell counts. The table came from immunoSEQ multiplex PCR; TCRdb's copy has only in-frame clones and leaves some out. That table furnishes V, J and clone size, whereas the DNA furnished D and trimming. The data hold about 420,000 clones, with roughly 89% observed a single time. The receptor was isolated from a young man with COVID-19, enrolled during active disease. Sequencing was done on a sample of peripheral blood.

The DNA of the CDR3 is TGCGCCAGCAGCTCCGACTTAATACTCTCGGGCACCGGGGAGCTGTTTTTT. Translation: CASSSDLILSGTGELFF. The rearrangement links TRBV5-1 to TRBJ2-2, with D uncertain. The CDR3 runs 17 residues. Trimming removed 3 bases from V and 4 bases from J, with 19 bases in between. The germline gives CDR1 SGHRS, CDR2 YFSETQ.